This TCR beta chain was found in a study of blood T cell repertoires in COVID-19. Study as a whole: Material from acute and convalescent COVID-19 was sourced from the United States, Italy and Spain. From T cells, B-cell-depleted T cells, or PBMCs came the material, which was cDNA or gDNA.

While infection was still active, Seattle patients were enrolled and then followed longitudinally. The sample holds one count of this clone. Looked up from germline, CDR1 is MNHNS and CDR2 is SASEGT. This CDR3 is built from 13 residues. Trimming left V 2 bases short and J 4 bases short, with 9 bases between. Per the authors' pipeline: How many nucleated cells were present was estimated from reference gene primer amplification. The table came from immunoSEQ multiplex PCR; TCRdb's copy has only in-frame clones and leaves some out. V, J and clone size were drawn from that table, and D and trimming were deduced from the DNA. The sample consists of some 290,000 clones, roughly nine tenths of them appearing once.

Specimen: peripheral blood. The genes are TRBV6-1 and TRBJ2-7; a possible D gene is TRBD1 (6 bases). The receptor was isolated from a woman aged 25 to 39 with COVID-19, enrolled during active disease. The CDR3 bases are TGTGCCAGCAGTGAACCAGGGGTTTACGAGCAGTACTTC. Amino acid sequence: CASSEPGVYEQYF.